This entry concerns a single TCR beta chain. Antigen: not known. The PCR contained 60 Vbeta and 13 Jbeta primers. The assay was immunoSEQ multiplex PCR, and TCRdb's table has in-frame clones only and misses some. Of about 82,000 clones listed, over 65% were seen once; the top ten hold about 3%. The sample is drawn from a study of cytomegalovirus exposure and HLA in healthy donors. V lost 5 bases, J lost 10 bases, and 8 bases stayed unmatched. Germline-derived CDR1 and CDR2 are MNHNS and SASEGT. The CDR3 extends over 14 amino acids. Notes on the study in general: Sequencing probably produced one cluster of sequence variants that were highly shared. In a later analysis, several top co-occurrence clusters appeared linked to parvovirus B19, influenza, CMV and Epstein-Barr virus. CMV serostatus stood as the only immune exposure information on hand. Listed as cytomegalovirus-associated were 150 to 200 TCR beta chains.

Specimen: PBMCs. This clonotype was obtained from a man aged 45 to 65 in good health and CMV-seronegative. The chain links TRBV6-1 to TRBJ1-6; 7 bases map to TRBD1. The CDR3 coding sequence is TGTGCCAGCAGTTTAAGGACAGGAGCCTCACCCCTCCACTTT. Encoded protein: CASSLRTGASPLHF.